Each of the 8 T cell receptor beta chains below was sequenced from the same sample in a study of cytomegalovirus exposure and HLA in healthy donors. The assay was immunoSEQ multiplex PCR, and TCRdb's table has in-frame clones only and misses some. Among around 94,000 clones listed, about 94% were seen once. Sequencing was done on a sample of PBMCs. Every receptor here comes from a woman between 18 and 30 years old in good health and CMV-seronegative.

The chain recombines TRBV6-6 with TRBJ2-1, with D possibly TRBD2 on 6 matching bases. This CDR3 region has 15 residues. V was trimmed by 7 bases and J by 4 bases, leaving 17 bases between them. Germline lookup yields CDR1 MNHNY and CDR2 SVGAGI (reference sequence). CDR3: CASILPGVSYNEQFF. DNA of the CDR3: TGTGCCAGCATCCTACCGGGGGTATCATACAATGAGCAGTTCTTC.

The chain joins TRBV14 to TRBJ2-7; 10 bases line up with TRBD2. The length of the CDR3 is 18 residues. Germline lookup yields CDR1 SGHDN and CDR2 FVKESK. V dropped 0 bases and J dropped 1; count of bases not matched to a gene: 9. The CDR3 is CASSQETLAGAGSYEQYF. DNA of the CDR3: TGTGCCAGCAGCCAAGAAACCCTAGCGGGAGCCGGGTCCTACGAGCAGTACTTC.

The chain links TRBV7-6 to TRBJ2-5, with D maybe TRBD2 (5 bases). Trimming removed 2 bases from V and 2 bases from J, with 9 bases in between. The CDR3 runs 14 residues. CDR1 and CDR2 from the germline V gene are SGHVS and FNYEAQ. CDR3 sequence reads: CASSLTDWQETQYF. For the CDR3, the DNA is TGTGCCAGCAGCTTAACGGACTGGCAAGAGACCCAGTACTTC.

The chain employs TRBV6-4 and TRBJ2-1, with 11 bases fitting TRBD2. The V gene end was trimmed by 1 base and the J gene end by 4 bases; junction bases not matched to a gene: 3. CDR3 length: 16 amino acids. Germline V gene sequence: CDR1 MRHNA, CDR2 SNTAGT. Written as DNA, the CDR3 is TGTGCCAGCAGTGACTTTGGGACTAGCGGTTACAATGAGCAGTTCTTC. As protein: CASSDFGTSGYNEQFF.

The chain has TRBV4-2 and TRBJ2-3, with 7 bases aligning to TRBD2. Per the germline V gene, CDR1 is LGHNA and CDR2 is YNFKEQ. The CDR3 is 13 residues long. The junction had 3 bases not matched to a gene; V was cut back by 8 bases and J by 1 base. DNA for the CDR3: TGTGCCAGCCTGGGGGGGGGCACAGATACGCAGTATTTT. This sequence encodes CASLGGGTDTQYF.

The chain links TRBV27 to TRBJ2-1; TRBD2 aligns across 11 bases. This CDR3 has 14 residues. Germline CDR1 MNHEY, CDR2 SMNVEV (reference sequence). V dropped 3 bases and J dropped 10; count of bases not matched to a gene: 5. The CDR3 protein is CASSLSSGREEQFF. CDR3 DNA sequence: TGTGCCAGCAGTTTGAGTAGCGGGAGGGAAGAGCAGTTCTTC.

The chain has TRBV7-9 and TRBJ2-2; D may be TRBD1 (5 bases). Germline V gene sequence: CDR1 SEHNR, CDR2 FQNEAQ (reference sequence). This CDR3 spans 17 amino acids. V lost 5 bases, J lost 0 bases, and 16 bases lay in between. CDR3 coding DNA: TGTGCCAGCAGCCGGCGACAGACCCCTCCGAACACCGGGGAGCTGTTTTTT. This translates into CASSRRQTPPNTGELFF.

DNA of the CDR3: TGTGCCAGCAGTTTTGAGGTGAACACTGAAGCTTTCTTT. Translation: CASSFEVNTEAFF. V gene TRBV27 combines with J gene TRBJ1-1; D not resolved. V lost 3 bases to trimming and J lost 0 bases, with 5 bases between them. Germline V gene data show CDR1 as MNHEY and CDR2 as SMNVEV (reference sequence). CDR3 length: 13 residues.